This TCR beta chain was identified during a study of CD8+ T cells in alopecia areata. This clone was seen once. The treatment here: oral pan-JAK inhibitor, 5-10 mg twice daily. Obtained from alopecia areata patients were lesional scalp punch biopsies along with peripheral blood. Sorted populations comprised CD4+ and CD8+ T cells obtained from PBMCs. Sequencing templates came from extracted RNA that was reverse transcribed into cDNA. Profiling relied on immunoSEQ multiplex PCR, and the TCRdb table lists in-frame clones only, not all of them. Of about 160,000 clones listed, around 59% are singletons. The CDR3 totals 13 residues. Germline assignment: CDR1 GTSNPN and CDR2 SVGIG (reference sequence). V lost 2 bases and J lost 1, with 6 bases in between.

This sequence originates from a human donor with alopecia areata. The chain recombines TRBV30 with TRBJ1-3, with D unclear. The sequencing used CD4+ T cells sorted from blood, collected at week 24, from a patient treated with tofacitinib. CDR3 DNA sequence: TGTGCCTGGAGTATCACTTCTGGAAACACCATATATTTT. It specifies CAWSITSGNTIYF.